Listed below are T cell receptor beta chains from one sample, sequenced in a study of cytomegalovirus exposure and HLA in healthy donors. The table came from immunoSEQ multiplex PCR; TCRdb's copy has only in-frame clones and leaves some out. The sample records some 130,000 clones, 79% being singletons. Sequencing input: PBMCs. The source is a man between 18 and 29 years old in good health and CMV-seronegative. Each CDR3 is given with its conserved first and last residue. D genes are given only for firm matches. Clone size is shown for a subset of rows, as once, few, many or a class of expanded clone.

TRBV28	once	TRBJ2-7	TRBD2	CASSPATSGGTYEQYF	TGTGCCAGCAGTCCGGCCACTAGCGGGGGCACCTACGAGCAGTACTTC
TRBV19	NA	TRBJ1-2	NA	CASRPPGTTVPLYGYTF	TGTGCCAGTAGACCCCCCGGGACTACAGTCCCACTATATGGCTACACCTTC
TRBV7-9	NA	TRBJ2-7	TRBD2	CASSLQLAGDEQYF	TGTGCCAGCAGCTTACAGCTAGCGGGAGACGAGCAGTACTTC
TRBV5-6	NA	TRBJ1-1	NA	CASSIGQQNAEAFF	TGTGCCAGCAGCATAGGACAGCAGAACGCTGAAGCTTTCTTT
TRBV29-1	NA	TRBJ1-1	TRBD1	CSVEGATGASGYTEAFF	TGCAGCGTTGAAGGGGCGACAGGGGCGAGCGGATACACTGAAGCTTTCTTT
TRBV29-1	few	TRBJ1-3	NA	CSVAPSFSGNTIYF	TGCAGCGTTGCCCCGAGTTTCTCTGGAAACACCATATATTTT
TRBV14	NA	TRBJ1-3	NA	CASSLKGGYLSGNTIYF	TGTGCCAGCAGCCTAAAGGGGGGGTACTTGTCTGGAAACACCATATATTTT
TRBV28	NA	TRBJ1-1	NA	CASSLSTRDIAEAFF	TGTGCCAGCAGCCTAAGTACCCGGGACATTGCTGAAGCTTTCTTT
TRBV28	once	TRBJ1-4	TRBD1	CASSLRQGNEKLFF	TGTGCCAGCAGTTTAAGACAGGGTAATGAAAAACTGTTTTTT
TRBV12-5	NA	TRBJ1-2	TRBD1	CASGLVVGTGDYLQGYTF	TGTGCTAGTGGTTTGGTAGTGGGGACAGGGGATTATCTCCAGGGCTACACCTTC
TRBV18	NA	TRBJ1-1	TRBD1	CASSEGQGGTEAFF	TGTGCCAGCTCGGAGGGACAGGGAGGGACTGAAGCTTTCTTT
TRBV7-2	NA	TRBJ2-7	NA	CASSLATVAGRMGEQYF	TGTGCCAGCAGCTTAGCGACAGTTGCGGGACGGATGGGGGAGCAGTACTTC
TRBV7-2	NA	TRBJ2-3	NA	CASSERLRTDTQYF	TGTGCCAGCAGCGAACGGTTACGCACAGATACGCAGTATTTT
TRBV30	NA	TRBJ2-7	TRBD1	CAWTRDRLAYEQYF	TGTGCCTGGACCCGGGACAGACTTGCCTACGAGCAGTACTTC
TRBV6-5	NA	TRBJ1-1	NA	CASSGSGPAFF	TGTGCCAGCAGTGGATCAGGGCCAGCTTTCTTT
TRBV7-9	few	TRBJ2-7	NA	CSSSLVPVWAAGSYEQYF	TGTTCCAGCAGCTTAGTTCCGGTCTGGGCGGCGGGTAGTTACGAGCAGTACTTC
TRBV11-3	NA	TRBJ2-3	TRBD2	CASSLYAGVPGDTQYF	TGTGCCAGCAGCTTATACGCGGGAGTACCAGGGGATACGCAGTATTTT
TRBV7-9	NA	TRBJ2-4	TRBD1	CASGQGTKNIQYF	TGTGCCAGCGGACAGGGGACCAAAAACATTCAGTACTTC
TRBV7-8	once	TRBJ2-1	TRBD2	CASSPGTTFGEQFF	TGTGCCAGCAGCCCCGGGACTACCTTCGGTGAGCAGTTCTTC
TRBV9	NA	TRBJ2-3	NA	CASSVRGGDATDTQYF	TGTGCCAGCAGCGTAAGAGGGGGAGACGCCACAGATACGCAGTATTTT
TRBV6-1	NA	TRBJ1-5	TRBD1	CASHDRVGQARSPHF	TGTGCCAGCCACGATCGAGTCGGACAGGCGAGATCTCCGCATTTT
TRBV6-4	NA	TRBJ2-7	NA	CASSLGAAYEQYF	TGTGCCAGCAGCCTGGGAGCGGCCTACGAGCAGTACTTC
TRBV5-1	NA	TRBJ1-6	TRBD1	CASSLDGGQGARRSPLHF	TGCGCCAGCAGCTTGGACGGGGGACAGGGGGCGCGGAGGTCACCCCTCCACTTT
TRBV6-5	NA	TRBJ1-4	NA	CASSYQAGLEKLFF	TGTGCCAGCAGTTACCAGGCAGGGCTGGAAAAACTGTTTTTT
TRBV4-1	NA	TRBJ2-1	TRBD2	CASSQEGGRPYNEQFF	TGCGCCAGCAGCCAAGAGGGAGGGAGGCCCTACAATGAGCAGTTCTTC
TRBV19	once	TRBJ1-6	NA	CASSPVRVGSPLHF	TGTGCCAGTAGCCCGGTCCGGGTTGGCTCACCCCTCCACTTT
TRBV11-3	NA	TRBJ2-2	TRBD2	CASEAGGGTGELFF	TGTGCCAGCGAAGCGGGAGGTGGCACCGGGGAGCTGTTTTTT
TRBV27	NA	TRBJ2-3	NA	CAISPRSSDTQYF	TGTGCCATCTCCCCTAGGTCGTCAGATACGCAGTATTTT
TRBV29-1	NA	TRBJ2-2	NA	CSVEGIRARGHNTGELFF	TGCAGCGTTGAAGGCATTCGAGCAAGGGGACACAACACCGGGGAGCTGTTTTTT
TRBV9	NA	TRBJ2-7	TRBD2	CASSAGLAGRYEQYF	TGTGCCAGCAGCGCGGGACTAGCGGGGCGCTACGAGCAGTACTTC
TRBV6-1	NA	TRBJ2-1	NA	CASRELPEDYYNEQFF	TGTGCCAGCAGGGAACTACCCGAAGATTACTACAATGAGCAGTTCTTC
TRBV28	NA	TRBJ1-1	NA	CASTSGSQTILAFF	TGTGCCAGCACTTCGGGGTCCCAGACTATTCTGGCTTTCTTT
TRBV13	NA	TRBJ2-2	TRBD1	CASSARTGLVGELFF	TGTGCCAGCAGCGCCAGGACAGGGCTGGTCGGGGAGCTGTTTTTT
TRBV2	NA	TRBJ2-5	TRBD2	CASIGSGGQETQYF	TGTGCCAGCATCGGGTCGGGAGGGCAAGAGACCCAGTACTTC
TRBV18	few	TRBJ1-1	NA	CASSQGGDEAFF	TGTGCCAGCTCACAGGGAGGGGATGAAGCTTTCTTT
TRBV5-1	NA	TRBJ1-1	NA	CASSLGEFNEAFF	TGCGCCAGCAGCTTGGGGGAGTTCAATGAAGCTTTCTTT
TRBV9	NA	TRBJ1-2	TRBD1	CASSPGQGVYGYTF	TGTGCCAGCAGCCCGGGACAGGGGGTTTATGGCTACACCTTC
TRBV6-5	NA	TRBJ1-2	NA	CASSYSKQGGYGYTF	TGTGCCAGCAGTTACTCGAAACAGGGCGGCTATGGCTACACCTTC
TRBV5-1	once	TRBJ2-5	TRBD2	CASSLDGGTEETQYF	TGCGCCAGCAGCTTGGACGGGGGGACGGAAGAGACCCAGTACTTC
TRBV7-2	once	TRBJ2-3	TRBD2	CASSFRLALTDTQYF	TGTGCCAGCAGCTTTCGACTAGCGTTGACAGATACGCAGTATTTT
TRBV18	NA	TRBJ1-3	TRBD1	CASSRWETGADGNTIYF	TGTGCCAGCTCACGATGGGAGACAGGGGCTGATGGAAACACCATATATTTT
TRBV12-5	NA	TRBJ1-1	NA	CASAPFGGFTEAFF	TGTGCTAGTGCCCCCTTTGGGGGGTTCACTGAAGCTTTCTTT
TRBV6-5	NA	TRBJ1-4	TRBD1	CASSYSTGENEKLFF	TGTGCCAGCAGTTACTCGACAGGGGAAAATGAAAAACTGTTTTTT
TRBV6-5	NA	TRBJ1-5	NA	CASRSQGNQPQHF	TGTGCCAGCAGATCACAGGGAAATCAGCCCCAGCATTTT
TRBV6-4	NA	TRBJ2-2	NA	CASSEQDTGELFF	TGTGCCAGCAGTGAACAGGACACCGGGGAGCTGTTTTTT
TRBV4-2	NA	TRBJ2-7	TRBD2	CASSQEGGSAYEQYF	TGTGCCAGCAGCCAAGAGGGAGGGTCCGCCTACGAGCAGTACTTC
TRBV5-6	few	TRBJ2-6	TRBD1	CASSLTTGSGANVLTF	TGTGCCAGCAGCTTGACGACAGGGTCCGGGGCCAACGTCCTGACTTTC
TRBV19	once	TRBJ2-3	TRBD2	CASSKGSFRREGTADTQYF	TGTGCCAGTAGTAAAGGGTCCTTTCGGCGGGAGGGGACGGCAGATACGCAGTATTTT
TRBV2	NA	TRBJ2-1	NA	CASRSNSGYNEQFF	TGTGCCAGCAGAAGTAATTCAGGCTACAATGAGCAGTTCTTC
TRBV28	NA	TRBJ2-7	NA	CASSLGHPYEQYF	TGTGCCAGCAGTTTGGGACACCCCTACGAGCAGTACTTC
TRBV10-3	NA	TRBJ2-7	NA	CAISEGQAPYEQYF	TGTGCCATCAGCGAGGGTCAGGCCCCCTACGAGCAGTACTTC
TRBV4-3	NA	TRBJ1-2	TRBD1	CASSQTRDRAGYTF	TGCGCCAGCAGCCAAACCCGGGACAGGGCGGGCTACACCTTC
TRBV4-3	NA	TRBJ2-7	TRBD2	CASSQTGTSGRGEQYF	TGCGCCAGCAGCCAAACCGGGACTAGCGGGAGGGGGGAGCAGTACTTC
TRBV27	NA	TRBJ2-3	NA	CASSLIAASTDTQYF	TGTGCCAGCAGTTTAATAGCGGCTAGCACAGATACGCAGTATTTT
TRBV18	once	TRBJ2-7	NA	CASSTLYEQYF	TGTGCCAGCTCAACACTCTACGAGCAGTACTTC
TRBV11-2	NA	TRBJ2-7	NA	CASSLSSGDLYEQYF	TGTGCCAGCAGCTTAAGCTCTGGAGATCTCTACGAGCAGTACTTC
TRBV5-1	NA	TRBJ2-2	NA	CASSLDRPSNTGELFF	TGCGCCAGCAGCTTGGACAGGCCCTCGAACACCGGGGAGCTGTTTTTT
TRBV5-4	NA	TRBJ1-2	TRBD1	CASRSSGTGASNYGYTF	TGTGCCAGCAGATCCTCCGGGACAGGCGCCTCTAACTATGGCTACACCTTC
TRBV7-9	NA	TRBJ2-1	TRBD1	CASSPRTGALNEQFF	TGTGCCAGCAGCCCACGGACAGGGGCTTTAAATGAGCAGTTCTTC